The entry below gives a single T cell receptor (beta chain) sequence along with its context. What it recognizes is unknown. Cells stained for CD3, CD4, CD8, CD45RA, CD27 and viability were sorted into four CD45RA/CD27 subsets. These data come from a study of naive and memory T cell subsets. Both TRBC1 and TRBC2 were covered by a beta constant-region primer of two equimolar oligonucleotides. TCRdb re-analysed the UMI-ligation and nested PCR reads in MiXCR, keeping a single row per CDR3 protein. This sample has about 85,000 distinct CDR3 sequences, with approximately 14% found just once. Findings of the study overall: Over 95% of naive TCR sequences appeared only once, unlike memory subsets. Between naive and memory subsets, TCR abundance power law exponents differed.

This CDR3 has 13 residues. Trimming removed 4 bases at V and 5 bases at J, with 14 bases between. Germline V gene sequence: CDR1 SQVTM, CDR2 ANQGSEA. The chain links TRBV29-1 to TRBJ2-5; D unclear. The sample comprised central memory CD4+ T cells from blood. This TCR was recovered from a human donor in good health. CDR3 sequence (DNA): TGCAGCGTTGTGGTAGCTCCACGGGAGACCCAGTACTTC. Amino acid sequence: CSVVVAPRETQYF.